The 2 T cell receptor beta chains below all came from one sample that was sequenced in a study of shared clonotypes between healthy human individuals. Sequencing was performed with immunoSEQ multiplex PCR; in TCRdb, only in-frame clones are kept and a portion is missing. The sample shows 550,000 to 600,000 clones, roughly 98% of them seen only once. Naive CD8 cells lacked CD45RO, underwent positive selection for CCR7 and left out terminally differentiated effector memory CD45RA+ cells. Sequencing was done on a sample of naive CD8+ T cells sorted from blood. Receptors originate from a man aged 25-45 years in good health.

In its sample, this clone was seen once. The chain employs TRBV30 and TRBJ1-4, with D perhaps matching TRBD1 (5 bases). The CDR3 covers 16 residues. CDR1 and CDR2 from the germline V gene are GTSNPN and SVGIG (reference sequence). V was trimmed by 3 bases and J by 0 bases, leaving 14 bases between them. CDR3: CAWRPGIGATNEKLFF. In DNA, the CDR3 is TGTGCCTGGAGGCCAGGGATTGGGGCAACTAATGAAAAACTGTTTTTT.

V usage is TRBV7-9 and J usage is TRBJ2-5; 7 positions agree with TRBD1. The germline V gene has CDR1 SEHNR and CDR2 FQNEAQ (reference sequence). This CDR3 comprises 15 residues. With 3 bases clipped from V and 4 bases from J, the junction kept 8 bases outside the gene matches. The CDR3 DNA is TGTGCCAGCAGCTTCCGGACAGGCGGCGGAGAGACCCAGTACTTC. This sequence encodes CASSFRTGGGETQYF.